The present T cell receptor beta chain was sequenced within a study of cytomegalovirus exposure and HLA in healthy donors. Findings and limits, study-wide: Clonal expansion was found to be greater in HLA-associated TCR beta chains than in equally common others in a later analysis.

The PCR employed 60 Vbeta primers together with 13 Jbeta primers. Profiling relied on immunoSEQ multiplex PCR, and the TCRdb table lists in-frame clones only, not all of them. Its table lists some 56,000 clones. Comment on this clone: Its antigen is currently unknown.

Trimming stripped 4 bases from V and 4 bases from J, with 7 bases between. The CDR3 contains 12 residues. Germline CDR1 is LNHNV and CDR2 is YYDKDF (reference sequence). The sample was PBMCs. The receptor was derived from a woman in her 30s in good health and CMV-seropositive. The J gene is TRBJ1-1, the V gene TRBV15; no clear D. Here the CDR3 reads CATSMSFTEAFF. The CDR3 nucleotides are TGTGCCACCAGCATGTCTTTCACTGAAGCTTTCTTT. Supplemented by reference TRBV15 and TRBJ1-1, the full variable domain reads DAMVIQNPRYQVTQFGKPVTLSCSQTLNHNVMYWYQQKSSQAPKLLFHYYDKDFNNEADTPDNFQSRRPNTSFCFLDIRSPGLGDTAMYLCATSMSFTEAFFGQGTRLTVV.